This T cell receptor (beta chain) is from a study of blood T cell repertoires in COVID-19. Whole-study context: Some COVID-19 samples were acute and others convalescent; all came from the United States, Italy and Spain. T cells, B-cell-depleted T cells, or PBMCs provided the cDNA or gDNA that served as material.

This clone was found a few times. Sequencing was performed with immunoSEQ multiplex PCR; in TCRdb, only in-frame clones are kept and a portion is missing. The table has more than 300,000 clones, more than 90% seen once. Categorization into cohorts depended on clinical history that participants reported. Exposed study participants had met a COVID-19 case within 2 weeks before entry. This clonotype was sampled from a woman in her thirties who had been exposed to COVID-19. Source material: PBMCs or T cells enriched from blood (not recorded which).

CDR3 nucleotides: TGCAGCGTTGGAGTTACTAGCGGGGGAGGGGAGCAGTTCTTC. Amino acids: CSVGVTSGGGEQFF. This chain connects TRBV29-1 to TRBJ2-1; 11 bases align to TRBD2. Germline V gene lookup returns CDR1 SQVTM and CDR2 ANQGSEA. Trimming took 4 bases from V and 10 from J; bases not matched to a gene: 9. The length of the CDR3 is 14 residues.